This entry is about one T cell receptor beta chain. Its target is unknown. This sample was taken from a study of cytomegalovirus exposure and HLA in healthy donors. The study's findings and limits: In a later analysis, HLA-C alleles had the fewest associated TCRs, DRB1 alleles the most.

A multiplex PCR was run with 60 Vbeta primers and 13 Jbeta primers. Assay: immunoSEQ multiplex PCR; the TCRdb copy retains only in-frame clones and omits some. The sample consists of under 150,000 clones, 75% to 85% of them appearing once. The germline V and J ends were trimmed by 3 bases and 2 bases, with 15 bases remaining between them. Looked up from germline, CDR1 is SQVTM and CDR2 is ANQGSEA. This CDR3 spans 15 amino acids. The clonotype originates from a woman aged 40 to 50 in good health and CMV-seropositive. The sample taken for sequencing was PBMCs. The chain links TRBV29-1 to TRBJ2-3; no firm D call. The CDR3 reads CSVESTPDYTDTQYF. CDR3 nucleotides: TGCAGCGTTGAGTCCACACCCGATTACACAGATACGCAGTATTTT.